This T cell receptor (beta chain) was observed in a study of beta chain features in type 1 diabetes. Germline lookup yields CDR1 SGHTA and CDR2 FQGNSA. Trimming removed 4 bases from V and 2 bases from J; junction bases left unmatched: 1. The CDR3 is 15 amino acids. There are a few counts of this clone. Its antigen is not identified. Whole-study results and caveats: TCRB CDR3 length was moderately but significantly reduced in all four CD4+ subsets of Type 1 diabetes patients.

All of the sorted populations showed purity greater than 95%. Of the isolated RNA, all was reverse transcribed, and so the sequenced material was expressed TCRB transcripts. TCRdb's table, derived via immunoSEQ multiplex PCR, lists solely in-frame clones and lacks some. The data hold about 220,000 clones, with roughly a tenth observed a single time. This receptor was identified in a man between 18 and 29 years old in good health. Sequenced sample: central memory CD4+ T cells from blood. The V call is TRBV7-2, the J call TRBJ2-6, with 8 bases aligning to TRBD1. Here the CDR3 reads CASSYRGTGANVLTF. For the CDR3, the DNA is TGTGCCAGCAGCTACAGGGGGACTGGGGCCAACGTCCTGACTTTC.